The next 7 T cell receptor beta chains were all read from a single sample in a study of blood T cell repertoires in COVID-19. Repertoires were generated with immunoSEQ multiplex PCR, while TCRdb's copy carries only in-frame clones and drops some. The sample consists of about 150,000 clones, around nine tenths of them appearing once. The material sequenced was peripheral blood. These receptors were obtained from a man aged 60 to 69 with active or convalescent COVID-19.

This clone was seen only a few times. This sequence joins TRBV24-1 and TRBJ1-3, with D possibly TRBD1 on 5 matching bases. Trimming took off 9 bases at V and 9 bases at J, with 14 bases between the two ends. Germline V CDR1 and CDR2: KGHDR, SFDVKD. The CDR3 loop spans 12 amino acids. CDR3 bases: TGTGCCACCCGCGGGGACGGGGGCACCATATATTTT. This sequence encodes CATRGDGGTIYF.

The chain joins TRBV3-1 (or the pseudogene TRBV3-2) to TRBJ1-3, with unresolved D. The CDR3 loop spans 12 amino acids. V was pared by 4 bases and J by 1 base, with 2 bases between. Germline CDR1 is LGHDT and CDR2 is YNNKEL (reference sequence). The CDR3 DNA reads TGTGCCAGCAGCCTATCTGGAAACACCATATATTTT. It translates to CASSLSGNTIYF.

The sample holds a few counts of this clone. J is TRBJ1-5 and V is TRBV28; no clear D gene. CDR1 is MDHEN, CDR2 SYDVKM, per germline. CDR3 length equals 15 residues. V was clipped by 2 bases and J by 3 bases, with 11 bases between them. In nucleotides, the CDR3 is TGTGCCAGCAGTTTACCGAGGGATAACAATCAGCCCCAGCATTTT. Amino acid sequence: CASSLPRDNNQPQHF.

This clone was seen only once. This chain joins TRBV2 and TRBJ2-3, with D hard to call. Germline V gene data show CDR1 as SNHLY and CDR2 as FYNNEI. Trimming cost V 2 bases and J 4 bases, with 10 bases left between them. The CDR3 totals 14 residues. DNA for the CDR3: TGTGCCAGCAGTGAATTAGTCTCTTCAGATACGCAGTATTTT. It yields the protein CASSELVSSDTQYF.

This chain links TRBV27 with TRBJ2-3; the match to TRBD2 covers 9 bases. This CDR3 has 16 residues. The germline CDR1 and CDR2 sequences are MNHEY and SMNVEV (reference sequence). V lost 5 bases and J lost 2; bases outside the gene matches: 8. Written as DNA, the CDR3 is TGTGCCAGCAGTATAATAGCGGGAGAGGTCACAGATACGCAGTATTTT. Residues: CASSIIAGEVTDTQYF.

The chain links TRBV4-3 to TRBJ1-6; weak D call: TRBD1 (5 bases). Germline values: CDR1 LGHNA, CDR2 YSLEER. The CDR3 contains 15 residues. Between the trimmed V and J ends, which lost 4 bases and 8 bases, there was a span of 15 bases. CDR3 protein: CASSLQGSVDSPLHF. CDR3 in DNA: TGCGCCAGCAGCCTTCAGGGATCGGTCGATTCACCCCTCCACTTT.

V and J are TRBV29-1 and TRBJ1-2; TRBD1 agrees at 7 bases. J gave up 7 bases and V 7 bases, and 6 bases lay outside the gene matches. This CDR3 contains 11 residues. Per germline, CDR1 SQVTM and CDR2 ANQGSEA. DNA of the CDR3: TGCAGCGGACAGGACAGGCTTGGCTACACCTTC. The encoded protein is CSGQDRLGYTF. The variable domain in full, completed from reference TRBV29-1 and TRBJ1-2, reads SAVISQKPSRDICQRGTSLTIQCQVDSQVTMMFWYRQQPGQSLTLIATANQGSEATYESGFVIDKFPISRPNLTFSTLTVSNMSPEDSSIYLCSGQDRLGYTFGSGTRLTVV.